This T cell receptor (beta chain) was found in a study of response to subunit inactivated influenza vaccine (dated by TCRdb to between 2017 and 2018). Background for the entire study: Deep quantitative profiling of the T cell receptor repertoire was used in the study to follow responses to a trivalent subunit inactivated influenza vaccine. What the study reported, not specific to this receptor: According to the authors, only a limited number of new T cells may be recruited by each seasonal influenza vaccination.

This clonotype appeared a few times. Its antigen is currently not known. Base qualities were left out, and no much larger clone turns up one base away. Libraries came from RT-PCR. The instrument given in TCRdb is Illumina HiSeq 2500. TCRdb passed the public sequencing reads through fastp at Q25 and MiXCR, retaining productive beta sequences. Under each unique CDR3 protein, matching rows form one entry showing the most common genes and DNA. Recorded for this sample are more than 450,000 distinct CDR3 sequences; 12% of them occurred a single time. Roughly 10% of the sample is taken by the ten largest. The germline V gene (reference sequence) provides CDR1 DFQATT and CDR2 SNEGSKA. The CDR3 holds 14 amino acids from the cysteine to the phenylalanine. Of all the DNA, just the CDR3 is kept, 42 bases in frame from base 1.

This clonotype was obtained from a middle-aged man who received an inactivated influenza vaccine. Donor details come from another sample of the same person, matched by shared clones. This sequence uses TRBV20-1 and TRBJ1-1; the junction holds 11 bases that match TRBD1. Material: PBMCs from blood, obtained on the day of vaccination. The CDR3 is CSPRLGQGDTEAFF. The nucleotide sequence is TGCAGCCCGCGCTTGGGACAGGGGGACACTGAAGCTTTCTTT.